The 12 T cell receptor beta chains reported below all come from one sample, sequenced in a study of blood T cell repertoires in COVID-19. Sequencing used immunoSEQ multiplex PCR; TCRdb keeps in-frame clones, though not all of them. The sample contains 150,000 to 200,000 clones, 80% to 95% of which appear only once. Sequenced: peripheral blood. The receptors come from a woman in her forties or fifties with acute or convalescent COVID-19.

V usage is TRBV6-5 and J usage is TRBJ1-2; 7 nucleotides align to TRBD1. The J segment lost 7 bases and the V segment lost 5 bases, leaving 7 bases of the junction unmatched. The CDR3 is 13 residues long. Germline loops: CDR1 MNHEY, CDR2 SVGAGI. The CDR3 region has the DNA TGTGCCAGCAGTCTCGACAGGGTGGGTGGCTACACCTTC. This translates into CASSLDRVGGYTF.

CDR3 DNA: TGTGCCACCAGTGATCTTCCAAAGGGGGTTAACACTGAAGCTTTCTTT. This encodes CATSDLPKGVNTEAFF. The V gene is TRBV24-1, the J gene TRBJ1-1; a weak D match, TRBD1 (6 bases). Germline CDR1 is KGHDR and CDR2 is SFDVKD. This CDR3 is 16 amino acids long. V lost 3 bases, J lost 2 bases, and 15 bases lay in between.

V gene TRBV2 combines with J gene TRBJ1-5, with TRBD1 identical over 7 bases. V shed 6 bases and J 4 bases; nucleotides not matched to a gene: 3. The CDR3 length is 13 residues. CDR1 SNHLY and CDR2 FYNNEI come from the germline V gene. The CDR3: CASSPQGNQPQHF. The CDR3 DNA reads TGTGCCAGCAGCCCACAGGGGAATCAGCCCCAGCATTTT.

The V call is TRBV5-8, the J call TRBJ1-4; TRBD1 might be the D (5 bases). The germline gives CDR1 SGHTS, CDR2 YDEGEE. Trimming cost V 4 bases and J 14 bases, with 24 bases left between them. This CDR3 contains 15 residues. The DNA for the CDR3 is TGTGCCAGCAGCCCGGAGGGTCAGCAAAGCAGGGATCTGTTTTTT. This sequence encodes CASSPEGQQSRDLFF.

The table lists this clone with a count of one. V is TRBV28 and J is TRBJ1-5; 7 bases fit TRBD1. Germline V gene data show CDR1 as MDHEN and CDR2 as SYDVKM. The CDR3 runs to 15 residues. The V segment lost 8 bases and the J segment 0 bases; nucleotides outside the gene matches: 7. The CDR3 DNA follows: TGTGCCAGCCAGGACAGGCTATATAGCAATCAGCCCCAGCATTTT. It encodes CASQDRLYSNQPQHF.

The rearrangement joins TRBV6-1 to TRBJ1-2; D may be TRBD1 (6 bases). This CDR3 comprises 14 residues. Trimming left V 3 bases short and J 8 bases short, with 16 bases between. The germline V gene has CDR1 MNHNS and CDR2 SASEGT. The CDR3: CASSEVMGAQGYTF. The CDR3 DNA is TGTGCCAGCAGTGAGGTGATGGGGGCTCAGGGCTACACCTTC.

V usage is TRBV3-1 (or the pseudogene TRBV3-2) and J usage is TRBJ1-3, with D possibly being TRBD1 (5 bases). Germline lookup yields CDR1 LGHDT and CDR2 YNNKEL (reference sequence). Between the trimmed V and J ends, which lost 1 base and 2 bases, there was a span of 12 bases. The CDR3 is 16 residues long. The CDR3 DNA is TGTGCCAGCAGCCAAGCGATCGCAGGGACTGGAAACACCATATATTTT. It codes for CASSQAIAGTGNTIYF.

Written as DNA, the CDR3 is TGTGCCAGCAGTATAGACTCTGGAAACACCATATATTTT. Protein: CASSIDSGNTIYF. The chain uses TRBV6-5 and TRBJ1-3; no definite D call. The CDR3 loop spans 13 amino acids. Germline CDR1 and CDR2: MNHEY and SVGAGI. Trimming left V 5 bases short and J 0 bases short, with 5 bases between.

DNA of the CDR3: TGTGCCAGCAGTGAAGCGGTCGGGAGCTCTGGAAACACCATATATTTT. It is translated as CASSEAVGSSGNTIYF. The chain couples TRBV6-1 to TRBJ1-3; D is uncertain. Per the germline V gene, CDR1 is MNHNS and CDR2 is SASEGT. This CDR3 spans 16 amino acids. V dropped 0 bases and J dropped 0 bases, with 9 bases sitting between them.

The chain employs TRBV19 and TRBJ2-1, with 10 positions matching TRBD2. The CDR3 consists of 19 residues. The germline V gene encodes CDR1 LNHDA and CDR2 SQIVND (reference sequence). V lost 3 bases, J lost 0 bases, and 11 bases stayed unmatched. CDR3 region: CASSIGGLAVQSSYNEQFF. Written as DNA, the CDR3 is TGTGCCAGTAGTATTGGAGGACTAGCGGTTCAAAGCTCCTACAATGAGCAGTTCTTC.

V and J are TRBV3-1 (or the pseudogene TRBV3-2) and TRBJ2-4, with 14 bases lining up with TRBD2. V was clipped by 3 bases and J by 0 bases; unmatched bases: 4. The germline gives CDR1 LGHDT, CDR2 YNNKEL (reference sequence). The CDR3 is 18 amino acids. The CDR3, as DNA: TGTGCCAGCAGCCACGGACTAGCGGGGGGTCTAGCCAAAAACATTCAGTACTTC. The encoded protein is CASSHGLAGGLAKNIQYF.

The genes are TRBV24-1 and TRBJ1-2, with D possibly being TRBD1 (5 bases). Germline CDR1 reads KGHDR; CDR2 reads SFDVKD. The CDR3 totals 13 residues. Trimming removed 3 bases at V and 7 bases at J, with 11 bases between. This CDR3 is CATSDGGVGGYTF. The CDR3 region has the DNA TGTGCCACCAGTGATGGAGGGGTAGGTGGCTACACCTTC.